A single sample is the source of the 15 T cell receptor beta chains below, sequenced in a study of T and B cells in COVID-19 patients. TRB was amplified from around 250-500 ng of blood genomic DNA. Multiplex PCR with BIOMED2 TRB-A/B primer pools amplified TRB rearrangements. TCRdb re-called the multiplex PCR reads through MiXCR, storing one row per CDR3 protein. The sample holds around 5,200 distinct CDR3 sequences, 25% to 30% seen once. The specimen sequenced was blood. The receptors derive from a human donor with active COVID-19.

By proportion, this clonotype is medium-sized. The V call is TRBV6-5, the J call TRBJ2-1; D gene unclear. The CDR3 has 13 amino acids. V lost 2 bases to trimming and J lost 7 bases, with 9 bases between them. CDR1 is MNHEY and CDR2 is SVGAGI in the germline V gene. The CDR3 loop is CASSYLSTNEQFF. The CDR3 nucleotides read TGTGCCAGCAGTTACCTGTCTACGAATGAGCAGTTCTTC.

The chain uses TRBV5-6 and TRBJ1-1; no firm D call. The CDR3 has 15 amino acids. Trimming cost V 0 bases and J 3 bases, with 12 bases left between them. Germline V gives CDR1 SGHDT, CDR2 YYEEEE. The CDR3 here is CASSLGLGIDTEAFF. The CDR3, as DNA: TGTGCCAGCAGCTTGGGGCTGGGAATTGACACTGAAGCTTTCTTT.

The chain has TRBV5-1 and TRBJ1-6; D may be TRBD1 (5 bases). V was pared by 4 bases and J by 10 bases, with 18 bases between. This CDR3 is built from 15 residues. Germline values: CDR1 SGHRS, CDR2 YFSETQ. The CDR3 bases are TGCGCCAGCAGCGTAACGGGGGACGTCGGCTCACCCCTCCACTTT. This codes for CASSVTGDVGSPLHF.

Relative to its sample, this clonotype is medium-sized (0.01 to 0.1%). The genes are TRBV29-1 and TRBJ2-6; possibly TRBD2 for D (6 bases). This CDR3 has 19 amino acids. CDR1 is SQVTM and CDR2 is ANQGSEA in the germline V gene. V shed 4 bases and J shed 0 bases, with 22 bases lying between them. Written as DNA, the CDR3 is TGCAGCGTTGCCCCCCCCCCGGGACTCCGGAGCTCTGGGGCCAACGTCCTGACTTTC. It encodes CSVAPPPGLRSSGANVLTF.

V gene TRBV20-1 combines with J gene TRBJ1-3, with TRBD1 matching over 9 bases. CDR1 is DFQATT, CDR2 SNEGSKA, per germline (reference sequence). V shed 5 bases, J shed 2 bases, and the junction held 4 bases outside the gene matches. The CDR3 has 14 amino acids. This CDR3 reads CSALDRGAGNTIYF. CDR3 nucleotide sequence: TGCAGTGCTCTCGACAGGGGGGCTGGAAACACCATATATTTT.

The rearrangement joins TRBV9 to TRBJ1-6; 9 nucleotides align to TRBD1. The CDR3 extends over 16 amino acids. V lost 2 bases and J lost 7; bases outside the gene matches: 7. CDR1 SGDLS and CDR2 YYNGEE come from the germline V gene. CDR3 in DNA: TGTGCCAGCAGCGTTAGATTGGGGACAGGGAATTCACCCCTCCACTTT. It yields the protein CASSVRLGTGNSPLHF. Based on the CDR3 plus reference TRBV9 and TRBJ1-6, the full variable domain is DSGVTQTPKHLITATGQRVTLRCSPRSGDLSVYWYQQSLDQGLQFLIQYYNGEERAKGNILERFSAQQFPDLHSELNLSSLELGDSALYFCASSVRLGTGNSPLHFGNGTRLTVT.

This clonotype counts as medium-sized. The CDR3: CASSLGLEGNEQFF. The DNA of the CDR3 is TGTGCCAGCAGCTTAGGGTTGGAGGGCAATGAGCAGTTCTTC. This chain links TRBV7-6 with TRBJ2-1; tentative D call: TRBD2 (6 bases). Trimming took 1 base from V and 6 from J, leaving 10 bases between them. The CDR3 runs to 14 residues. Germline CDR1 reads SGHVS; CDR2 reads FNYEAQ. Looking up the rest from reference TRBV7-6 and TRBJ2-1 gives the full variable domain: GAGVSQSPRYKVTKRGQDVALRCDPISGHVSLYWYRQALGQGPEFLTYFNYEAQQDKSGLPNDRFSAERPEGSISTLTIQRTEQRDSAMYRCASSLGLEGNEQFFGPGTRLTVL.

The chain is built from TRBV29-1 and TRBJ2-1; 8 nucleotides line up with TRBD1. V dropped 4 bases and J dropped 10; count of bases not matched to a gene: 6. CDR3 size: 12 residues. Per germline, CDR1 SQVTM and CDR2 ANQGSEA. DNA for the CDR3: TGCAGCGTTGGTCGACAGGGGCGCGAGCAGTTCTTC. Translated: CSVGRQGREQFF.

Concerning this clonotype itself: A read error may explain this, as a much larger clone is one base away. This chain joins TRBV6-1 and TRBJ2-1; weak D call: TRBD2 (6 bases). Looked up from germline, CDR1 is MNHNS and CDR2 is SASEGT. With 0 bases removed from V and 13 bases from J, the gap between germline ends came to 22 bases. CDR3 size: 16 residues. CDR3 residues: CASSEARVTSGETQFF. The DNA for the CDR3 is TGTGCCAGCAGTGAAGCGCGGGTCACTTCGGGAGAGACCCAGTTCTTC.

CDR3 bases: TGCGCCAGCAGTGGGGGGGTGAGCACAGATACGCAGTATTTT. Residues: CASSGGVSTDTQYF. V and J are TRBV10-2 and TRBJ2-3, with TRBD2 as a possible D gene (6 bases). CDR1 is WSHSY, CDR2 SAAADI, per germline. V lost 4 bases and J 0 bases, leaving 8 bases between the germline ends. The CDR3 is 14 residues long.

This chain links TRBV5-1 with TRBJ2-7; 9 bases map to TRBD1. V shed 2 bases, J shed 3 bases, and the junction held 6 bases outside the gene matches. Germline values: CDR1 SGHRS, CDR2 YFSETQ. The CDR3 covers 15 residues. This CDR3 is CASSLPGQGHYEQYF. CDR3 nucleotides: TGCGCCAGCAGCTTACCGGGACAGGGCCACTACGAGCAGTACTTC.

This clonotype ranks as medium-sized. The chain recombines TRBV30 with TRBJ1-6; 7 nucleotides line up with TRBD1. Germline trimming cut 3 bases from V and 7 bases from J; bases unmatched to any gene: 9. The CDR3 has 15 residues. Germline CDR1 and CDR2: GTSNPN and SVGIG (reference sequence). The CDR3, as DNA: TGTGCCTGGAGGGGGAAGGGGGCAGGAAATTCACCCCTCCACTTT. This gives the protein CAWRGKGAGNSPLHF. Full variable domain (outside the CDR3, taken from reference TRBV30 and TRBJ1-6): SQTIHQWPATLVQPVGSPLSLECTVEGTSNPNLYWYRQAAGRGLQLLFYSVGIGQISSEVPQNLSASRPQDRQFILSSKKLLLSDSGFYLCAWRGKGAGNSPLHFGNGTRLTVT.

This clonotype has only a few counts. In nucleotides, the CDR3 is TGCAGTGCCAACCCGGGCGGGAGAGGCGGGGGTGAGGAGTACTTC. It yields the protein CSANPGGRGGGEEYF. The V call is TRBV20-1, the J call TRBJ2-7; TRBD2 aligns across 7 bases. The germline gives CDR1 DFQATT, CDR2 SNEGSKA (reference sequence). The V and J ends lost 6 bases and 11 bases, in that order; junction bases with no gene match: 22. This CDR3 contains 15 residues.

The chain has TRBV30 and TRBJ1-2; 10 bases align to TRBD1. Unmatched junction bases numbered 6, after V lost 6 bases and J lost 2 bases. The CDR3 is 14 residues long. Germline CDR1 and CDR2: GTSNPN and SVGIG (reference sequence). The CDR3 nucleotides are TGTGCCTGTCCGATGGGACAGGGGAACTATGGCTACACCTTC. Amino acids: CACPMGQGNYGYTF.

This clonotype rates as medium-sized. This sequence joins TRBV6-5 and TRBJ2-5; no clear D. The V and J ends lost 5 bases and 5 bases respectively, with 18 bases between them. The CDR3 sequence is 15 residues long. The germline V gene has CDR1 MNHEY and CDR2 SVGAGI. The CDR3 loop is CASSAPVGPSETQYF. The CDR3 coding sequence is TGTGCCAGCAGTGCCCCGGTCGGTCCGTCGGAGACCCAGTACTTC.